This TCR beta chain stems from a study of vaccination and CD4 T cells after COVID-19 (dated by TCRdb to the early 2020s). General notes on the study: In the convalescent cohort there were six males and four females, among whom were two Hispanic individuals, seven Caucasians, two Asians and one multiracial person. Participants got two doses of the Pfizer-BioNTech BNT162b2 vaccine (n=8) or two doses of the Moderna mRNA-1273 vaccine (n=2). Post-COVID blood samples from convalescent patients were collected a median of roughly 100 days after diagnosis, with a range of 35 to 161 days. Post-vaccine blood samples were obtained a median of around 67 days after the second vaccine dose, with a range of about 14 to 241 days. The cultures were stimulated with overlapping spike peptide pools from SARS-CoV-2 and from the common cold coronaviruses HCoV-NL63, HCoV-OC43 and HCoV-229E. In control cultures, a CEFX viral epitope pool was used as positive control, an HIV-1 Nef peptide pool was used as negative control, or no peptide was added. The spike-specific CD4+ TCR repertoire was compared before and after mRNA vaccination in approximately ten COVID-19 convalescent patients and a handful of infection-naive healthy vaccine recipients. In an earlier paper using these donors, memory CD4+ T cell crossreactivity between SARS-CoV-2 and common cold coronavirus spike proteins was assessed at the TCR clonotype level. Here is what the overall study found, with its caveats: Relatively few convalescent patients were included in the study, and early timepoints after natural infection were not analyzed. The median count of SARS-CoV-2-reactive clonotypes went up from 20 to 25 after infection to around 38 after vaccination, although the change was not significant. In convalescent patients, nearly all vaccine-specific clones (304 of 307) were found to be mono-reactive for SARS-CoV-2 spike rather than cross-reactive with common cold coronaviruses. In convalescent patients, a median around 86% of post-vaccine SARS-CoV-2-reactive clones were detected only after vaccination, suggesting vaccine-specific priming.

Explained via the paper, the treatment or condition label denotes: 10-day PBMC culture with coronavirus spike peptide pools or control peptides (ViraFEST assay). CD4+ T cells from unexposed donors were collected before the COVID-19 pandemic (2011-2018). The ViraFEST assay was used in the study, in which antigen-specific T cells were expanded with peptide pools and expanded clonotypes were subsequently identified by TCR sequencing. Each well held 1.5 million to 2.5 million PBMCs cultured with 10 ug/ml peptide pools in IMDM containing approximately 5% human AB serum and 10 IU/ml IL-2. Half of the culture medium was replaced with fresh IL-2-containing medium on days 3 and 7. CD4+ T cells were isolated after roughly 9 days of culture through negative selection using the EasySep CD4+ T cell isolation kit. Unexposed donor CD4+ T cells were tested for reactivity to SARS-CoV-2 S and N and four common cold coronavirus spike pools, as cell number allowed. Ficoll-Paque Plus gradient centrifugation was used to isolate PBMCs from whole blood, and the isolated PBMCs were then either used fresh or cryopreserved at -140C. In general, triplicate wells were set up for every culture condition. Leukapheresis product for the unexposed donors was bought commercially.

Receptors were amplified or captured by PCR. DNA from cultured CD4+ T cells underwent TCR sequencing with the Oncomine TCR Beta short-read assay at the Johns Hopkins FTIC core. Genomic DNA was extracted from the cultured CD4+ T cells with the QIAamp micro DNA kit. Oncomine TCR Beta libraries made from cultured CD4+ T cells were pooled using unique dual indexes and sequenced on an Illumina iSeq 100. In the original analysis: Non-productive sequences were removed, and CDR3s not starting with C, not ending with F or W, or shorter than 7 amino acids were discarded. The MANAFEST web application was used to identify antigen-specific clonotypes by comparing peptide-stimulated wells against reference wells and other culture wells. Positive clones required FDR below 0.05, an odds ratio above 5, and productive frequency above 0.1% in at least two of three replicate wells. Cross-reactive clonotypes were defined as significantly expanded in both SARS-CoV-2 spike wells and at least one common cold coronavirus spike condition. Using R version 3.6.1, CDR3 homology was evaluated through Levenshtein distances (stringdist) along with unrooted phylogenetic trees (ape). Using fastp trimming at Q25 and MiXCR clonotype assembly, TCRdb reanalyzed the public sequencing data and kept in-frame beta chains. Every CDR3 protein is listed once, alongside the most common genes and DNA of its rows. TCRdb's processing, not the authors', yielded these V and J calls. The sample yields about 11,000 distinct CDR3 sequences; roughly 32% were counted once. The ten largest clones capture approximately 14% of the sample.

The CDR3 starts with the cysteine, ends with the phenylalanine, and has 15 residues. Only CDR3 DNA is held: 45 bases, read in frame from base 1. Trimming leaves V shorter by 4 bases and J shorter by 4 bases, with the junction holding 9 bases beyond the gene matches. The germline V gene provides CDR1 MNHEY and CDR2 SVGEGT. In this sample, this clonotype turned up a few times. Its antigen has not been determined. The sample holds no much larger clone one base away, and base qualities are not on file. The specimen was CD4+ T cells from blood, cultured in vitro. The sequence was obtained from a human donor in good health. The rearrangement joined TRBV6-2 or TRBV6-3 to TRBJ2-7; 8 bases in between match TRBD1. The nucleotides read TGTGCCAGCAGTTTCAACAGGGGGAAGGGTTACGAGCAGTACTTC. This translates into CASSFNRGKGYEQYF.